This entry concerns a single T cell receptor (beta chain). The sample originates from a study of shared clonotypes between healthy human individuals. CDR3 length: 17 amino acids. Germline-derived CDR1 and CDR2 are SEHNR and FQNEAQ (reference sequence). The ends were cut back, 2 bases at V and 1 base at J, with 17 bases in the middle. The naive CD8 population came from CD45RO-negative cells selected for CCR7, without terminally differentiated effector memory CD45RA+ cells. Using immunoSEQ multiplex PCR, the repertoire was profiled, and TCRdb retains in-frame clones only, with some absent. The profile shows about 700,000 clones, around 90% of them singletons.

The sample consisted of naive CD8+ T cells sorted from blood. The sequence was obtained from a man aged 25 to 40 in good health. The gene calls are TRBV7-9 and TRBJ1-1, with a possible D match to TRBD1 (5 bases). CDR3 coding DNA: TGTGCCAGCAGCTTACCGGTTGGGGCGACAGAGAACACTGAAGCTTTCTTT. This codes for CASSLPVGATENTEAFF.